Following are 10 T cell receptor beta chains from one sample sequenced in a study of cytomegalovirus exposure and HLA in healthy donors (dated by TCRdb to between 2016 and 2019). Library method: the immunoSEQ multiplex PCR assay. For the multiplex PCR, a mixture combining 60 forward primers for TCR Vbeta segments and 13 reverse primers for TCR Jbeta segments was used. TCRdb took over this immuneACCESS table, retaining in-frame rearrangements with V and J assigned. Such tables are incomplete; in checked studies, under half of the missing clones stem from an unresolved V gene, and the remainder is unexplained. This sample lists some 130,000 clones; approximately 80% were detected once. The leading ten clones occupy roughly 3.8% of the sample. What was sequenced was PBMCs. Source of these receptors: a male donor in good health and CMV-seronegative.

The CDR3 DNA follows: TGTGCCAGCAGCGAACAACTGGTCGGAGGCGATGAGCAGTTCTTC. Protein product: CASSEQLVGGDEQFF. The chain combines TRBV7-8 with TRBJ2-1, with D possibly TRBD2 on 5 matching bases. This CDR3 comprises 15 residues. Trimming pared 5 bases from V and 8 bases from J, leaving 19 bases between. Germline CDR1 reads SGHVS; CDR2 reads FQNEAQ.

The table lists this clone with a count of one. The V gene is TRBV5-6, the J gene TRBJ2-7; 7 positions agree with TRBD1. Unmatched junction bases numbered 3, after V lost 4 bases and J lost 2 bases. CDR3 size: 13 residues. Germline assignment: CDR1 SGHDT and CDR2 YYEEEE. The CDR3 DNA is TGTGCCAGCAGCGCGACAGGGCCCTACGAGCAGTACTTC. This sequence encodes CASSATGPYEQYF. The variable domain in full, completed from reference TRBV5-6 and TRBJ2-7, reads DAGVTQSPTHLIKTRGQQVTLRCSPKSGHDTVSWYQQALGQGPQFIFQYYEEEERQRGNFPDRFSGHQFPNYSSELNVNALLLGDSALYLCASSATGPYEQYFGPGTRLTVT.

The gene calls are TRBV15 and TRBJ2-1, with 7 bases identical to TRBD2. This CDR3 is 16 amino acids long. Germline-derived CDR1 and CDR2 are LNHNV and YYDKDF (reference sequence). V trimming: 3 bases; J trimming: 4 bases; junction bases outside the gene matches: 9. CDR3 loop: CATSRYSSGSYNEQFF. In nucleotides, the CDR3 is TGTGCCACCAGCAGGTACTCTAGCGGCTCTTACAATGAGCAGTTCTTC.

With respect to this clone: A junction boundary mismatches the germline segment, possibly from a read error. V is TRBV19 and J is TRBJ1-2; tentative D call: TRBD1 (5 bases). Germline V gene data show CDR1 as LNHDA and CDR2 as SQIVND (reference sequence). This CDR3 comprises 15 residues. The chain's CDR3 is CAGSIRGSYGYGYTF. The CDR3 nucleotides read TGTGCCGGTAGTATTAGGGGAAGCTACGGCTATGGCTACACCTTC.

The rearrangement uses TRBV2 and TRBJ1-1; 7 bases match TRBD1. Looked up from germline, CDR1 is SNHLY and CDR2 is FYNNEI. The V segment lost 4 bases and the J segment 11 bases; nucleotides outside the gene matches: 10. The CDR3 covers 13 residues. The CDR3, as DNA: TGTGCCAGCAGTGTCGGACAGGAAGGGAAGGCTTTCTTT. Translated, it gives CASSVGQEGKAFF.

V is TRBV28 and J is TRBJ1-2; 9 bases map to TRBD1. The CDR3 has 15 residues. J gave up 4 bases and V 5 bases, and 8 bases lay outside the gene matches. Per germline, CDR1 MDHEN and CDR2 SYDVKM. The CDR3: CASSLPAGQGYGYTF. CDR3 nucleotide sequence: TGTGCCAGCAGTCTGCCGGCGGGACAGGGCTATGGCTACACCTTC.

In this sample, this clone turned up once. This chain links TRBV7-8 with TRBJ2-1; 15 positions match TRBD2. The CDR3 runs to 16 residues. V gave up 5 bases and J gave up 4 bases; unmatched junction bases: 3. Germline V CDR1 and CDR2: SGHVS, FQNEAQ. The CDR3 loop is CASSKGLAGGYNEQFF. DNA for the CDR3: TGTGCCAGCAGCAAGGGACTAGCGGGAGGATACAATGAGCAGTTCTTC.

The CDR3 nucleotides are TGTGCCAGTACCTATAGGGACAGGAGGCCCGGGGAGCTGTTTTTT. Protein product: CASTYRDRRPGELFF. The chain couples TRBV19 to TRBJ2-2, with TRBD1 matching 8 bases. From germline, CDR1 is LNHDA and CDR2 SQIVND (reference sequence). V lost 7 bases and J lost 6; bases outside the gene matches: 10. The CDR3 sequence is 15 residues long.

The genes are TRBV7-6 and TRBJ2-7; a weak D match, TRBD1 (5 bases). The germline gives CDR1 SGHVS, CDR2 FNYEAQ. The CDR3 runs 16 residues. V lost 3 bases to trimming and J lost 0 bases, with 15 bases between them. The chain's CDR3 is CASSLGQAASSYEQYF. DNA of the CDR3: TGTGCCAGCAGCTTGGGGCAGGCCGCCAGCTCCTACGAGCAGTACTTC.

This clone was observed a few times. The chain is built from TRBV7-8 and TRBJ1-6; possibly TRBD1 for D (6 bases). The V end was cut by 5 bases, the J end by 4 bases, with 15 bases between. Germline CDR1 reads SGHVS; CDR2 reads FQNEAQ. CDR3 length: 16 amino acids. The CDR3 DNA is TGTGCCAGCAGCCGGTCACAGGGAATGTATAATTCACCCCTCCACTTT. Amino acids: CASSRSQGMYNSPLHF. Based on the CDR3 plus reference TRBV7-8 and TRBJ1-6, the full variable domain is GAGVSQSPRYKVAKRGQDVALRCDPISGHVSLFWYQQALGQGPEFLTYFQNEAQLDKSGLPSDRFFAERPEGSVSTLKIQRTQQEDSAVYLCASSRSQGMYNSPLHFGNGTRLTVT.